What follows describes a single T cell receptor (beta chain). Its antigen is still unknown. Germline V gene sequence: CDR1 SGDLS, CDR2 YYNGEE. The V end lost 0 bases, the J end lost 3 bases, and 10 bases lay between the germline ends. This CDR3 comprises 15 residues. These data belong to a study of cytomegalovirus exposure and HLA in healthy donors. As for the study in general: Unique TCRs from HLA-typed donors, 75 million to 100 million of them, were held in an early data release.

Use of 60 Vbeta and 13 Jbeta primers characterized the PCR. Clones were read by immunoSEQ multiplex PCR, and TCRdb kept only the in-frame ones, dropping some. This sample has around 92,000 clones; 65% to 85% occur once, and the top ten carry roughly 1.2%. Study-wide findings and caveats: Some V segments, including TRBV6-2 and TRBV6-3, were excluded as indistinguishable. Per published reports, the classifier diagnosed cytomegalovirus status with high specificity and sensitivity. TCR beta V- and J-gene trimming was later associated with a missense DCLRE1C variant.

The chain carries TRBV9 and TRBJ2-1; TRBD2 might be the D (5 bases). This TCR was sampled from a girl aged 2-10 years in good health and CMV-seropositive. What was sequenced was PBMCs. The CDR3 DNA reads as TGTGCCAGCAGCGTAGTAGGCGGGTTCTACAATGAGCAGTTCTTC. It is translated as CASSVVGGFYNEQFF.